The clone carrying this T cell receptor beta chain was found once. The data were produced by immunoSEQ multiplex PCR, yet TCRdb's version contains in-frame clones alone and is incomplete. The sample has 190,000 or so clones; 87% are singletons. This sample is drawn from a study of blood T cell repertoires in COVID-19. In the study overall: Acute-phase and convalescent COVID-19 samples originated in the United States, Italy and Spain.

Germline lookup yields CDR1 MGHRA and CDR2 YSYEKL. The length of the CDR3 is 16 residues. Trimming removed 4 bases from V and 1 base from J, with 16 bases in between. The rearrangement links TRBV4-1 to TRBJ2-5, with D possibly TRBD1 on 6 matching bases. This receptor was taken from a young man with acute COVID-19. Sequenced: PBMCs or T cells enriched from blood (not recorded which). CDR3 coding DNA: TGCGCCAGCAGCCCACCGGGACAACCAACCCAAGAGACCCAGTACTTC. It translates to CASSPPGQPTQETQYF.